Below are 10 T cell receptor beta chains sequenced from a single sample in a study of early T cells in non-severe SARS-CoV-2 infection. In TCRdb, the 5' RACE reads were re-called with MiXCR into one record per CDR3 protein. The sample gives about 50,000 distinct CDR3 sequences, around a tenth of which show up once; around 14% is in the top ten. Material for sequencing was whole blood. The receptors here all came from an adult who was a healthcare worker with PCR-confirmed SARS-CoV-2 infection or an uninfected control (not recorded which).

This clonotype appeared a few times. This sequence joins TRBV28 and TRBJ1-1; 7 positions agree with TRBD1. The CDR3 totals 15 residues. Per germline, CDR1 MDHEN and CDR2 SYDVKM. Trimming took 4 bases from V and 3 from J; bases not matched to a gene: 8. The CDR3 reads CASSSGQAGDTEAFF. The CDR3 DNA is TGTGCCAGCAGTTCCGGACAGGCGGGGGACACTGAAGCTTTCTTT.

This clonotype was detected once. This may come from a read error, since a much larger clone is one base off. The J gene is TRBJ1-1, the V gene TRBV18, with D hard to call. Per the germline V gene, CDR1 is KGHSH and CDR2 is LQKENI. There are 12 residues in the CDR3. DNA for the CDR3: TGTGCCAGCTCACCACTGAACACTGAAGCTCTCTTT. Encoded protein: CASSPLNTEALF.

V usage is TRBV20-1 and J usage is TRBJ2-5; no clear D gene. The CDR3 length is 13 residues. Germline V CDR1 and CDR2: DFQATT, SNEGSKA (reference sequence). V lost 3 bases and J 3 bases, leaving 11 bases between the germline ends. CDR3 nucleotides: TGCAGTGCTAGTAGGCGGCGAGAAGAGACCCAGTACTTC. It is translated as CSASRRREETQYF.

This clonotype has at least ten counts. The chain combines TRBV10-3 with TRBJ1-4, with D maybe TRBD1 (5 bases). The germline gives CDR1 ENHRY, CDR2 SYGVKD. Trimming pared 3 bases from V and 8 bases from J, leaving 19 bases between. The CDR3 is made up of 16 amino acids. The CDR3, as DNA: TGTGCCATCAGTGACGGGACCCCGCTTGCTGTGGAAAAACTGTTTTTT. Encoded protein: CAISDGTPLAVEKLFF.

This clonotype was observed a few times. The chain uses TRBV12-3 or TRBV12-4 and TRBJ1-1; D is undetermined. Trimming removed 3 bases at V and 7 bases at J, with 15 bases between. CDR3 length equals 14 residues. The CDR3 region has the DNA TGTGCCAGCAGTTTGCCAGCCGAAACGGGTGAAGCTTTCTTT. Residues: CASSLPAETGEAFF.

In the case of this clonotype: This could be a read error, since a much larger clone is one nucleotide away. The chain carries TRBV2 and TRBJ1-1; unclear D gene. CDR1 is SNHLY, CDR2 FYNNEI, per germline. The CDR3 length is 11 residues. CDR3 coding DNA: TGTGCCAGCAGTGTGAACGCTGAAGCTTTCTTT. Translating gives CASSVNAEAFF.

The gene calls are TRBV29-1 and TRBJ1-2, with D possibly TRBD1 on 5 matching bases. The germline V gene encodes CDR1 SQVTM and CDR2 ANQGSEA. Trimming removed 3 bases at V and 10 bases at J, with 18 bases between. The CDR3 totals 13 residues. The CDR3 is CSVDGTDNYDYTF. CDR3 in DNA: TGCAGCGTTGACGGGACCGATAACTACGACTACACCTTC. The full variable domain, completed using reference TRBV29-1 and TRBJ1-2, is SAVISQKPSRDICQRGTSLTIQCQVDSQVTMMFWYRQQPGQSLTLIATANQGSEATYESGFVIDKFPISRPNLTFSTLTVSNMSPEDSSIYLCSVDGTDNYDYTFGSGTRLTVV.

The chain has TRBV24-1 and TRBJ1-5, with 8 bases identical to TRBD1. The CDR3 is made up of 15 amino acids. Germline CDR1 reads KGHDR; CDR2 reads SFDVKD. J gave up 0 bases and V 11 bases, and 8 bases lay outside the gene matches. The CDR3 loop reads CAIGTGSNSNQPQHF. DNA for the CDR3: TGTGCCATCGGGACAGGCTCTAATAGCAATCAGCCCCAGCATTTT.

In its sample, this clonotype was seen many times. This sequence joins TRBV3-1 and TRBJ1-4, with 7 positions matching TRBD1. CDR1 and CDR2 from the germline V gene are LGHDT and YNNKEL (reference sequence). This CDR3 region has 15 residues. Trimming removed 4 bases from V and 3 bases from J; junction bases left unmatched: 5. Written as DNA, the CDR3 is TGTGCCAGCAGCCCGCAGACAGGGTCTAATGAAAAACTGTTTTTT. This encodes CASSPQTGSNEKLFF.

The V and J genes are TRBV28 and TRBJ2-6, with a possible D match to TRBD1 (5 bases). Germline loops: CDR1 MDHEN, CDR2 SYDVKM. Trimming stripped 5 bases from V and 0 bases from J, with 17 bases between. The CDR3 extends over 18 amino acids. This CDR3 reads CASSPWGQGLSGANVLTF. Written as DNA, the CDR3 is TGTGCCAGCAGTCCATGGGGCCAGGGCCTCTCTGGGGCCAACGTCCTGACTTTC.